These 4 T cell receptor beta chains were all obtained from the same sample, sequenced in a study of blood T cell repertoires in COVID-19. Sequenced by immunoSEQ multiplex PCR; TCRdb stores in-frame clones only, minus some. The data hold roughly 230,000 clones, with roughly 81% observed a single time. The material sequenced was peripheral blood. The receptors shown here come from a man aged 40-49 years with acute or convalescent COVID-19.

This clone was detected only a few times. The chain joins TRBV18 to TRBJ2-1; no firm D call. The CDR3 length is 15 residues. The V gene lost 3 bases and the J gene lost 4 bases, with 13 bases spanning the gap. Germline V gene lookup returns CDR1 KGHSH and CDR2 LQKENI. The CDR3 is CASSPNPTAYNEQFF. Here the CDR3 DNA reads TGTGCCAGCTCACCTAATCCTACCGCTTACAATGAGCAGTTCTTC.

J is TRBJ1-2 and V is TRBV5-1; TRBD1 is a possible D gene (6 bases). Germline V gene lookup returns CDR1 SGHRS and CDR2 YFSETQ. V gave up 3 bases and J gave up 5 bases, with 14 bases separating them. The CDR3 has 14 amino acids. The CDR3 DNA reads TGCGCCAGCAGCTCGTCCCCCAGGGGTTATGGCTACACCTTC. The encoded protein is CASSSSPRGYGYTF.

The rearrangement uses TRBV2 and TRBJ2-1; 11 bases line up with TRBD2. V was clipped by 4 bases and J by 8 bases; unmatched bases: 10. Per the germline V gene, CDR1 is SNHLY and CDR2 is FYNNEI. The CDR3 loop spans 16 amino acids. The CDR3: CASSAIAGGLPHEQFF. The DNA for the CDR3 is TGTGCCAGCAGTGCGATAGCGGGGGGGCTTCCGCATGAGCAGTTCTTC.

The gene calls are TRBV29-1 and TRBJ2-1; 10 nucleotides align to TRBD1. The V gene's germline CDR1 is SQVTM and CDR2 ANQGSEA. The trim removed 4 bases at V and 8 bases at J, leaving 5 bases unmatched. This CDR3 has 13 residues. CDR3 sequence: CSVGTGGVHEQFF. For the CDR3, the DNA is TGCAGCGTTGGGACAGGGGGTGTCCATGAGCAGTTCTTC.